This T cell receptor beta chain stems from a study of control samples from healthy donors and cancer patients. Assay used: immunoSEQ multiplex PCR; TCRdb lists only in-frame clones, some missing. The sample has about 130,000 clones, roughly 90% seen once. Trimming shortened V by 7 bases and J by 4 bases, and 16 bases separated the two germline ends. The CDR3 is made up of 15 amino acids. Per the germline V gene, CDR1 is MDHEN and CDR2 is SYDVKM. The chain uses TRBV28 and TRBJ1-4; D may be TRBD1 (5 bases). Material: blood. The clonotype comes from a man aged 50-60 years in good health. As DNA, the CDR3 is TGTGCCAGCAAACGGATCGACAGAGATAATGAAAAACTGTTTTTT. Translated, it gives CASKRIDRDNEKLFF.